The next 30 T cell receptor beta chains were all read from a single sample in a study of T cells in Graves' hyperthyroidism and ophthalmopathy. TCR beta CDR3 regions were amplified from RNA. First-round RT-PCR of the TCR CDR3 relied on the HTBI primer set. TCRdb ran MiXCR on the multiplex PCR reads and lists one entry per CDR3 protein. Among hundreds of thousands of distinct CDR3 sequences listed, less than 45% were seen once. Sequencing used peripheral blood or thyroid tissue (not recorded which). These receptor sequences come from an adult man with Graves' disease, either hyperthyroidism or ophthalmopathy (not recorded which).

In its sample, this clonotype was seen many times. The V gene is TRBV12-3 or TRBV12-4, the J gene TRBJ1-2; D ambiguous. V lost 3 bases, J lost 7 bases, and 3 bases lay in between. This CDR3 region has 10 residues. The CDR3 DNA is TGTGCCAGCAGTTTCGGTGGCTACACCTTC. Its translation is CASSFGGYTF.

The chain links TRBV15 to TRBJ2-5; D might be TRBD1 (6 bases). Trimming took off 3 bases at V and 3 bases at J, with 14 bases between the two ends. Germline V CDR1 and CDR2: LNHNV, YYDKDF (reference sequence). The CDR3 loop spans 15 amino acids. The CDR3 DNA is TGTGCCACCAGCAGGGTCAGGGGAACGAAAGAGACCCAGTACTTC. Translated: CATSRVRGTKETQYF.

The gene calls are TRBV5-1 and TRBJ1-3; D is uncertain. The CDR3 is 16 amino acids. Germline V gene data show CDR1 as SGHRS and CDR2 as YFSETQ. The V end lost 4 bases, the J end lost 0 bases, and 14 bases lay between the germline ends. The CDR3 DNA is TGCGCCAGCAGCCCTACAGTCTCCAGCTCTGGAAACACCATATATTTT. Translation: CASSPTVSSSGNTIYF.

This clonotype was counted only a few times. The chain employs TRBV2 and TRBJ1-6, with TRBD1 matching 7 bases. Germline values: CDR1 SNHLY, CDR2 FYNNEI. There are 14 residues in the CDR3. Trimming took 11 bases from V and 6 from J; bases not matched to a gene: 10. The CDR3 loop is CAWSVQGRNSPLHF. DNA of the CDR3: TGTGCCTGGAGTGTACAGGGGCGTAATTCACCCCTCCACTTT.

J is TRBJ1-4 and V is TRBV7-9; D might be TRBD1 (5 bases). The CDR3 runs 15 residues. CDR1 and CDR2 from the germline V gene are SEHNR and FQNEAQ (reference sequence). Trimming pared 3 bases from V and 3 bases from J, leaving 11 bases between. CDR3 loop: CASSFPVGANEKLFF. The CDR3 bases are TGTGCCAGCAGCTTCCCCGTGGGGGCTAATGAAAAACTGTTTTTT.

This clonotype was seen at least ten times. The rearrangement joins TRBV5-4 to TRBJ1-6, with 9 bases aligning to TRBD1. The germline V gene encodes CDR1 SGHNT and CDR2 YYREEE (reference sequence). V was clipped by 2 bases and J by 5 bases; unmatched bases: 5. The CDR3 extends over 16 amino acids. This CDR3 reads CASSLGQGMNNSPLHF. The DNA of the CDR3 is TGTGCCAGCAGCTTAGGACAGGGGATGAATAATTCACCCCTCCACTTT. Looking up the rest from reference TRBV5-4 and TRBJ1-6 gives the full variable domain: ETGVTQSPTHLIKTRGQQVTLRCSSQSGHNTVSWYQQALGQGPQFIFQYYREEENGRGNFPPRFSGLQFPNYSSELNVNALELDDSALYLCASSLGQGMNNSPLHFGNGTRLTVT.

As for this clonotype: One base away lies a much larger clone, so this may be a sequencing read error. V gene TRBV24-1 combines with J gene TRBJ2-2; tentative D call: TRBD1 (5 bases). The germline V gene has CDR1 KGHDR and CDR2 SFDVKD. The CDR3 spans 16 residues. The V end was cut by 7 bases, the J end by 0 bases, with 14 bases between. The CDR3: CATRIPGAANTGELFF. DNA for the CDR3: TGTGCCACCAGGATCCCTGGGGCGGCGAACACCGGGGAGCTGTTTTTT.

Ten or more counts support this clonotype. The CDR3: CASSLLPGQGLDEAFF. The CDR3, as DNA: TGTGCCAGCAGTCTCCTTCCTGGACAGGGCCTCGATGAAGCTTTCTTT. This chain joins TRBV28 and TRBJ1-1; 8 positions match TRBD1. The germline V gene has CDR1 MDHEN and CDR2 SYDVKM. The CDR3 consists of 16 residues. With V trimmed by 5 bases and J by 7 bases, 15 bases remained unmatched.

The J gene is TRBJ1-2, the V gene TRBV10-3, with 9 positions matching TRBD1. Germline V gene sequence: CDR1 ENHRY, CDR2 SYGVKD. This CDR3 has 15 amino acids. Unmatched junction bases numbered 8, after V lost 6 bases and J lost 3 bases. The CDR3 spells CAISKERTGDYGYTF. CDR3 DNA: TGTGCCATCAGCAAGGAGAGGACAGGGGACTATGGCTACACCTTC.

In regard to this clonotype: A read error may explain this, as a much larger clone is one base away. CDR3 residues: CAISRDRLNEKLFF. CDR3 in DNA: TGTGCCATCAGTCGGGACAGACTTAATGAAAAACTGTTTTTT. V is TRBV10-3 and J is TRBJ1-4; 7 bases line up with TRBD1. CDR1 and CDR2 from the germline V gene are ENHRY and SYGVKD. Trimming at V came to 5 bases and at J to 4 bases, leaving 4 bases not matched to a gene. This CDR3 comprises 14 residues.

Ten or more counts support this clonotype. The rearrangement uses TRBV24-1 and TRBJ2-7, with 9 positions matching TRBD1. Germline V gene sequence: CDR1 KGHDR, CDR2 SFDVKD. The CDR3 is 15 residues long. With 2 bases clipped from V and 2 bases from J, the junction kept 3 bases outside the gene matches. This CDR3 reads CATSDWGQGTYEQYF. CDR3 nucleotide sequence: TGTGCCACCAGTGATTGGGGACAGGGAACCTACGAGCAGTACTTC.

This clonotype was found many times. The CDR3 DNA follows: TGTGCCAGCAGCCAAGTGTGGGGGGTGAACGAAAAACTGTTTTTT. This codes for CASSQVWGVNEKLFF. This chain links TRBV7-6 with TRBJ1-4, with D maybe TRBD1 (5 bases). CDR3 length: 15 residues. Trimming left V 5 bases short and J 8 bases short, with 18 bases between. Germline CDR1 is SGHVS and CDR2 is FNYEAQ.

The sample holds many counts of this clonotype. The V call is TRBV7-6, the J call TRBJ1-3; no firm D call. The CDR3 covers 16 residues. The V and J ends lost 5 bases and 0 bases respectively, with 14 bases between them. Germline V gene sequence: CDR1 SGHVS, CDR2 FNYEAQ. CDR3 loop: CASSTPGGLSGNTIYF. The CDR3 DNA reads TGTGCCAGCAGCACCCCCGGCGGACTCTCTGGAAACACCATATATTTT.

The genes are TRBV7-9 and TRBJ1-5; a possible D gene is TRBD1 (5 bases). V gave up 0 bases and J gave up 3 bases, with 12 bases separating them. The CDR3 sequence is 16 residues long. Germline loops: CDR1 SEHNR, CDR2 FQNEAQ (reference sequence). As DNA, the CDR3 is TGTGCCAGCAGCTTAGCGACAGTACCCTTCAATCAGCCCCAGCATTTT. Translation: CASSLATVPFNQPQHF.

CDR3 coding DNA: TGTGCCATCAGTGAACAGCTTAGCAATCAGCCCCAGCATTTT. Its translation is CAISEQLSNQPQHF. This chain joins TRBV10-3 and TRBJ1-5, with no clear D. CDR3 size: 14 residues. Trimming removed 3 bases from V and 0 bases from J, with 6 bases in between. From germline, CDR1 is ENHRY and CDR2 SYGVKD.

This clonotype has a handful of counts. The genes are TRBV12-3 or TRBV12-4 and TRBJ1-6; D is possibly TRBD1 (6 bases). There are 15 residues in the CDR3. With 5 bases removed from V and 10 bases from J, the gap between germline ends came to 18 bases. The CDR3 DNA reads TGTGCCAGCAGTCGGGGGGGCTCGGCAGAATCACCCCTCCACTTT. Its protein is CASSRGGSAESPLHF.

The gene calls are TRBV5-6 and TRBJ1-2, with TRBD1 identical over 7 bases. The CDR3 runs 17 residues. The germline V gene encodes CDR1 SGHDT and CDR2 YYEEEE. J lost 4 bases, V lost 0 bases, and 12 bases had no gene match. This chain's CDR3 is CASSLAISRGRGYGYTF. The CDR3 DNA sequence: TGTGCCAGCAGCTTGGCCATATCGAGGGGGCGCGGCTATGGCTACACCTTC.

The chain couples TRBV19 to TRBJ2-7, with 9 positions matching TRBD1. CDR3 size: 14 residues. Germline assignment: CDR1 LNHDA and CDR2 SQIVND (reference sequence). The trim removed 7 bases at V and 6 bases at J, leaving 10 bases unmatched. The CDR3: CASNPGTGTIEQYF. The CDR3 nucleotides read TGTGCCAGTAATCCCGGGACAGGGACGATCGAGCAGTACTTC. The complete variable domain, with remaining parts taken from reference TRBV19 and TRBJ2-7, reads DGGITQSPKYLFRKEGQNVTLSCEQNLNHDAMYWYRQDPGQGLRLIYYSQIVNDFQKGDIAEGYSVSREKKESFPLTVTSAQKNPTAFYLCASNPGTGTIEQYFGPGTRLTVT.

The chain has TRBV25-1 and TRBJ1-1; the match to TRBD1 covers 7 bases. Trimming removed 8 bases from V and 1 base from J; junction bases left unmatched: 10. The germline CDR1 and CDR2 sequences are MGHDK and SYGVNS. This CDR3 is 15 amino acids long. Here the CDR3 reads CASDPGGPPNTEAFF. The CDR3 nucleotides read TGTGCCAGCGACCCAGGGGGACCGCCGAACACTGAAGCTTTCTTT.

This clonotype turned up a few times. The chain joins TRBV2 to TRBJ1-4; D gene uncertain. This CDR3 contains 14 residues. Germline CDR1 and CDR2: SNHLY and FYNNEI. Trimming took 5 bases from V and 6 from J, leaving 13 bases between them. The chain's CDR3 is CASSYAPRDEKLFF. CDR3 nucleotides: TGTGCCAGCAGTTACGCCCCCCGAGATGAAAAACTGTTTTTT. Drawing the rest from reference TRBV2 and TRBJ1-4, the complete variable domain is EPEVTQTPSHQVTQMGQEVILRCVPISNHLYFYWYRQILGQKVEFLVSFYNNEISEKSEIFDDQFSVERPDGSNFTLKIRSTKLEDSAMYFCASSYAPRDEKLFFGSGTQLSVL.

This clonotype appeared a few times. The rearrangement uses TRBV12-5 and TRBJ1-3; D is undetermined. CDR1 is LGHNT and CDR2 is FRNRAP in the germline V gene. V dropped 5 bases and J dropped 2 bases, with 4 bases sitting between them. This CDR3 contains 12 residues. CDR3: CASGVPGNTIYF. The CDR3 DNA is TGTGCTAGTGGTGTCCCTGGAAACACCATATATTTT.

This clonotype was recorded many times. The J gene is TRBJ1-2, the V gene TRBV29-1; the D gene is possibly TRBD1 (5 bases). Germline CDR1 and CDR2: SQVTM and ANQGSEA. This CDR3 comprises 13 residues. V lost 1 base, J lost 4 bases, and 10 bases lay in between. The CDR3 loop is CSVEGGVLYGYTF. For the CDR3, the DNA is TGCAGCGTTGAAGGGGGGGTTCTCTATGGCTACACCTTC.

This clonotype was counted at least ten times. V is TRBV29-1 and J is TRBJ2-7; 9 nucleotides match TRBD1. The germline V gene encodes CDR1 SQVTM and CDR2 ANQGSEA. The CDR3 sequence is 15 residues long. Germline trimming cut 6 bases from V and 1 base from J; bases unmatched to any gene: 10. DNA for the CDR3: TGCAGCGTCAGACCCTCGGACAGGGGATCCTACGAGCAGTACTTC. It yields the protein CSVRPSDRGSYEQYF.

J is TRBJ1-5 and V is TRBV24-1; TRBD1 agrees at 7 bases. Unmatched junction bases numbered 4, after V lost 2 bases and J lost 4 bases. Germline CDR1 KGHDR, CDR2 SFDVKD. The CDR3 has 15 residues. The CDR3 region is CATSDSTGRNQPQHF. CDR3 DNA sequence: TGTGCCACCAGTGATTCGACAGGGAGAAATCAGCCCCAGCATTTT.

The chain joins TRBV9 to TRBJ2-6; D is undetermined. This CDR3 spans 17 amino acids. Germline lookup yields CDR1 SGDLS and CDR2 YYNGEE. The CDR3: CARDARDRSSGANVLTF. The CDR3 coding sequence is TGTGCTAGAGACGCCCGCGACCGTAGCTCTGGGGCCAACGTCCTGACTTTC. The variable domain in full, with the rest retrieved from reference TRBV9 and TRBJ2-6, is DSGVTQTPKHLITATGQRVTLRCSPRSGDLSVYWYQQSLDQGLQFLIQYYNGEERAKGNILERFSAQQFPDLHSELNLSSLELGDSALYFCARDARDRSSGANVLTFGAGSRLTVL.

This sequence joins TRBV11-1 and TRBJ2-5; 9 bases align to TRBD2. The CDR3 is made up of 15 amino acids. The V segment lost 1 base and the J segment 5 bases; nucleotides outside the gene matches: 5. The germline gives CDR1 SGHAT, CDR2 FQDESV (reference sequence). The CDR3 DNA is TGTGCCAGCAGCTTAGGCGCTAGCGGGACGGAGACCCAGTACTTC. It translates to CASSLGASGTETQYF.

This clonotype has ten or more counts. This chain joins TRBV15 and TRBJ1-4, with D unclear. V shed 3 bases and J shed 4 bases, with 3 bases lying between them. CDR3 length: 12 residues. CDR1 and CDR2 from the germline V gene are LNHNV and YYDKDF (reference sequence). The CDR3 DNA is TGTGCCACCAGCAGGCTTAATGAAAAACTGTTTTTT. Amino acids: CATSRLNEKLFF.

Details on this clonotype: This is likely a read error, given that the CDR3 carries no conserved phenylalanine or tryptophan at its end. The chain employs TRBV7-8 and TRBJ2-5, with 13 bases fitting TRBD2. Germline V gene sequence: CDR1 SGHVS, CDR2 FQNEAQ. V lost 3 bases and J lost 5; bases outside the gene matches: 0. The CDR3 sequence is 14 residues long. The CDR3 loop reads CASSLTSGGETQYL. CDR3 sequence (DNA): TGTGCCAGCAGCTTGACTAGCGGGGGGGAGACCCAGTACCTC.

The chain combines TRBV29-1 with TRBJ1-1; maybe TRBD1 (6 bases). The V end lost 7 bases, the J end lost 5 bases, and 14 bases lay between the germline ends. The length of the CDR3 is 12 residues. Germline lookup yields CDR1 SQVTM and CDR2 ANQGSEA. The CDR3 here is CSGGQIRTEAFF. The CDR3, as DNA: TGCAGCGGCGGACAGATCAGAACTGAAGCTTTCTTT.

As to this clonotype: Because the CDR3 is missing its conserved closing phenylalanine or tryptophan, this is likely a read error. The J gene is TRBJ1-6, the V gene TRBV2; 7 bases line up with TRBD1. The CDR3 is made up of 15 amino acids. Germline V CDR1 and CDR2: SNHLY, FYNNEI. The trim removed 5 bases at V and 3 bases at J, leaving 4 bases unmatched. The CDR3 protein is CASSSDRDYNSPLHS. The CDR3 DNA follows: TGTGCCAGCAGTTCCGACAGGGACTATAATTCACCCCTCCACTCT.